The entry below describes one T cell receptor (beta chain). The record originates from a study of blood T cell repertoires in COVID-19. Across the whole study: Collection of acute and convalescent COVID-19 samples took place in the United States, Italy and Spain. PBMCs, B-cell-depleted T cells, or T cells were the source of the cDNA or gDNA that made up the material.

Per the original data handling: Estimation of nucleated cell counts relied on the amplification of reference gene primers. Sequenced by immunoSEQ multiplex PCR; TCRdb stores in-frame clones only, minus some. V and J calls and clone size come straight from that table; D and trimming were deduced from the DNA. The sample carries roughly 200,000 clones, about nine tenths recorded once. From germline, CDR1 is KGHSH and CDR2 LQKENI. This CDR3 is built from 16 residues. Trimming took 6 bases from V and 2 from J, leaving 19 bases between them. Specimen: peripheral blood. This rearrangement joins TRBV18 to TRBJ1-1, with D perhaps matching TRBD1 (6 bases). The source of this sequence is a man aged 40-55 years with acute or convalescent COVID-19. As DNA, the CDR3 is TGTGCCAGCTCCCCGACGGCAGGGGCGCCTAACACTGAAGCTTTCTTT. Translating it yields CASSPTAGAPNTEAFF.